The 10 T cell receptor beta chains presented below share a single source sample, sequenced in a study of blood T cell repertoires in COVID-19. Generated by immunoSEQ multiplex PCR, the TCRdb table keeps only in-frame clones and is missing some. Among more than 150,000 clones listed, roughly nine tenths were seen once. Specimen: peripheral blood. The receptors originated from a woman in her thirties or forties with acute or convalescent COVID-19.

The gene calls are TRBV3-1 (or the pseudogene TRBV3-2) and TRBJ2-1; possible D gene TRBD2, 6 bases. Trimming took off 1 base at V and 2 bases at J, with 9 bases between the two ends. Germline lookup yields CDR1 LGHDT and CDR2 YNNKEL (reference sequence). The CDR3 length is 15 residues. The CDR3 DNA is TGTGCCAGCAGCCAAGGACTAGGCGCCTACAATGAGCAGTTCTTC. Amino acids: CASSQGLGAYNEQFF.

This chain uses TRBV18 with TRBJ2-5; the match to TRBD1 covers 8 bases. The V gene end was trimmed by 1 base and the J gene end by 5 bases; junction bases not matched to a gene: 6. The CDR3 runs 15 residues. The germline V gene has CDR1 KGHSH and CDR2 LQKENI. CDR3 region: CASSPRSDREETQYF. Written as DNA, the CDR3 is TGTGCCAGCTCACCACGATCGGACAGGGAGGAGACCCAGTACTTC. Complete variable domain (other parts from reference TRBV18 and TRBJ2-5): NAGVMQNPRHLVRRRGQEARLRCSPMKGHSHVYWYRQLPEEGLKFMVYLQKENIIDESGMPKERFSAEFPKEGPSILRIQQVVRGDSAAYFCASSPRSDREETQYFGPGTRLLVL.

The CDR3 region is CASSLAGFGNQPQHF. In DNA form, the CDR3 reads TGCGCCAGCAGCTTGGCAGGGTTTGGAAATCAGCCCCAGCATTTT. The chain has TRBV5-1 and TRBJ1-5; tentatively, D is TRBD1 (5 bases). CDR3 length: 15 amino acids. Germline CDR1 and CDR2: SGHRS and YFSETQ. The ends were cut back, 0 bases at V and 4 bases at J, with 11 bases in the middle.

V usage is TRBV14 and J usage is TRBJ1-3; no clear D. From germline, CDR1 is SGHDN and CDR2 FVKESK. Trimming cost V 4 bases and J 8 bases, with 6 bases left between them. The CDR3 is made up of 11 amino acids. The CDR3 spells CASSPGYTIYF. The CDR3 DNA sequence: TGTGCCAGCAGCCCAGGATACACCATATATTTT.

This clone was seen once. The chain has TRBV18 and TRBJ2-1, with 12 nucleotides matching TRBD2. Germline values: CDR1 KGHSH, CDR2 LQKENI. Trimming took 1 base from V and 7 from J; bases not matched to a gene: 14. This CDR3 is built from 19 residues. CDR3 sequence (DNA): TGTGCCAGCTCACCACGGGTCCGACTAGCGGGGGATACTGGGAATGAGCAGTTCTTC. It is translated as CASSPRVRLAGDTGNEQFF.

The CDR3 DNA follows: TGTGCCAGCAGCTTAGGTTTAATACCGGGACAGGGAATTAGGGATGGCTACACCTTC. Its translation is CASSLGLIPGQGIRDGYTF. The rearrangement links TRBV7-8 to TRBJ1-2; 9 nucleotides line up with TRBD1. V lost 1 base to trimming and J lost 6 bases; unmatched junction nucleotides: 18. The CDR3 is made up of 19 amino acids. Germline V gene sequence: CDR1 SGHVS, CDR2 FQNEAQ.

The chain couples TRBV29-1 to TRBJ2-7; 7 bases align to TRBD1. Germline V gives CDR1 SQVTM, CDR2 ANQGSEA. V was pared by 6 bases and J by 3 bases, with 2 bases of the junction left unmatched. This CDR3 is 11 amino acids long. CDR3: CSVNRGYEQYF. The CDR3 DNA reads as TGCAGCGTGAACAGGGGCTACGAGCAGTACTTC.

The rearrangement links TRBV6-2 or TRBV6-3 to TRBJ2-1; weak D call: TRBD1 (5 bases). This CDR3 has 14 amino acids. The V and J ends lost 4 bases and 4 bases respectively, with 11 bases between them. The germline V gene encodes CDR1 MNHEY and CDR2 SVGEGT. CDR3 bases: TGTGCCAGCAGTTGGCAGGGATTATACAATGAGCAGTTCTTC. This codes for CASSWQGLYNEQFF.

V usage is TRBV13 and J usage is TRBJ1-2; 7 bases are a match to TRBD1. Germline-derived CDR1 and CDR2 are PRHDT and FYEKMQ (reference sequence). With V trimmed by 0 bases and J by 1 base, 14 bases remained unmatched. The CDR3 contains 19 residues. The CDR3 coding sequence is TGTGCCAGCAGCTTAGGCGTAACAGGGGCCCCGCCATTTAACTATGGCTACACCTTC. Protein sequence: CASSLGVTGAPPFNYGYTF.

The rearrangement uses TRBV28 and TRBJ1-5; D perhaps matches TRBD1 (6 bases). V was pared by 5 bases and J by 2 bases, with 16 bases between. Germline V CDR1 and CDR2: MDHEN, SYDVKM. This CDR3 comprises 16 residues. The CDR3 loop reads CASSRTGLVGNQPQHF. The CDR3 DNA reads TGTGCCAGCAGTCGCACAGGGCTGGTGGGCAATCAGCCCCAGCATTTT.